The 15 T cell receptor beta chains reported below all come from one sample, sequenced in a study of blood T cell repertoires in COVID-19. The protocol was immunoSEQ multiplex PCR, while the TCRdb copy is restricted to in-frame clones and leaves out a portion. The table lists some 270,000 clones, around nine tenths of them singletons. Sample: peripheral blood. The source of these receptors is a woman aged 60-75 years who had recovered from COVID-19.

The rearrangement links TRBV19 to TRBJ2-7; TRBD2 aligns across 7 bases. V was pared by 5 bases and J by 4 bases, with 8 bases of the junction left unmatched. The germline gives CDR1 LNHDA, CDR2 SQIVND (reference sequence). CDR3 length: 14 amino acids. Here the CDR3 reads CASSPAGVGYEQYF. The DNA for the CDR3 is TGTGCCAGTAGTCCGGCGGGGGTTGGGTACGAGCAGTACTTC.

The chain employs TRBV14 and TRBJ1-4; no clear D gene. Trimming cost V 2 bases and J 6 bases, with 25 bases left between them. The CDR3 spans 19 residues. In germline, CDR1 is SGHDN, CDR2 FVKESK. The CDR3 coding sequence is TGTGCCAGCAGCCAAATGGGAGCAGAATACTGGGTTGCGGATGAAAAACTGTTTTTT. This encodes CASSQMGAEYWVADEKLFF.

This clone was counted between two and nine times. The rearrangement uses TRBV6-1 and TRBJ2-2, with a possible D match to TRBD1 (6 bases). The CDR3 has 16 amino acids. Germline V lookup: CDR1 MNHNS, CDR2 SASEGT. The V gene lost 2 bases and the J gene lost 7 bases, with 17 bases spanning the gap. In DNA, the CDR3 is TGTGCCAGCAGTGAAAATCCTCCCGGGACAAGCGGGGAGCTGTTTTTT. It translates to CASSENPPGTSGELFF.

This sequence joins TRBV19 and TRBJ2-1; 11 bases line up with TRBD2. Germline V lookup: CDR1 LNHDA, CDR2 SQIVND (reference sequence). The CDR3 has 15 amino acids. The trim removed 3 bases at V and 8 bases at J, leaving 6 bases unmatched. CDR3 amino acids: CASSMIAGGPDEQFF. CDR3 in DNA: TGTGCCAGTAGTATGATAGCGGGGGGGCCGGATGAGCAGTTCTTC.

This sequence joins TRBV19 and TRBJ2-5; 10 bases are a match to TRBD1. This CDR3 is 15 amino acids long. The V and J ends lost 5 bases and 3 bases, in that order; junction bases with no gene match: 6. Per germline, CDR1 LNHDA and CDR2 SQIVND (reference sequence). CDR3 DNA: TGTGCCAGTAGTCTCACCGGGACAGGGGAAGAGACCCAGTACTTC. Residues: CASSLTGTGEETQYF.

This chain joins TRBV5-1 and TRBJ1-1; a possible D gene is TRBD1 (6 bases). Germline values: CDR1 SGHRS, CDR2 YFSETQ. V shed 0 bases and J shed 11 bases, with 14 bases lying between them. The CDR3 has 13 amino acids. The CDR3 nucleotides read TGCGCCAGCAGCTTGGATGGGGGCTCGCATGCTTTCTTT. It yields the protein CASSLDGGSHAFF.

This clone was seen many times. The chain combines TRBV5-5 with TRBJ1-1, with D possibly being TRBD1 (6 bases). The V end lost 2 bases, the J end lost 3 bases, and 17 bases lay between the germline ends. The CDR3 extends over 16 amino acids. Looked up from germline, CDR1 is SGHKS and CDR2 is YYEKEE (reference sequence). This CDR3 reads CASSLWQGLRDTEAFF. CDR3 nucleotide sequence: TGTGCCAGCAGCTTATGGCAGGGGCTGAGGGACACTGAAGCTTTCTTT.

This clone came up once. The chain joins TRBV4-1 to TRBJ1-4; 7 nucleotides agree with TRBD1. This CDR3 has 17 residues. V lost 6 bases to trimming and J lost 2 bases; unmatched junction nucleotides: 12. CDR1 is MGHRA and CDR2 is YSYEKL in the germline V gene. CDR3 amino acids: CASSYLGQLATNEKLFF. The CDR3 bases are TGCGCCAGCAGTTACCTGGGACAGTTAGCGACTAATGAAAAACTGTTTTTT.

The CDR3 is CASSYSRVQQPYEQYF. CDR3 coding DNA: TGTGCCAGCAGTTACTCGAGGGTTCAGCAGCCCTACGAGCAGTACTTC. This chain uses TRBV6-6 with TRBJ2-7; possibly TRBD2 for D (5 bases). The CDR3 loop spans 16 amino acids. Per germline, CDR1 MNHNY and CDR2 SVGAGI (reference sequence). V was pared by 0 bases and J by 2 bases, with 14 bases between.

The genes are TRBV11-3 and TRBJ1-1; D not resolved. The germline CDR1 and CDR2 sequences are SGHNT and YENEEA. The CDR3 runs to 13 residues. V dropped 4 bases and J dropped 6 bases, with 12 bases sitting between them. The CDR3 sequence: CASSSPRIAEAFF. CDR3 DNA sequence: TGTGCCAGCAGCTCCCCCAGAATTGCTGAAGCTTTCTTT.

V gene TRBV29-1 combines with J gene TRBJ2-4, with D maybe TRBD1 (6 bases). In germline, CDR1 is SQVTM, CDR2 ANQGSEA. The germline V and J ends were trimmed by 2 bases and 8 bases, with 16 bases remaining between them. The CDR3 runs to 14 residues. CDR3 bases: TGCAGCGTTGAAAGTACAGGGATTGGGGACATTCAGTACTTC. This codes for CSVESTGIGDIQYF.

The rearrangement links TRBV7-9 to TRBJ1-4; D unclear. Trimming pared 3 bases from V and 0 bases from J, leaving 11 bases between. The CDR3 totals 16 residues. The germline V gene encodes CDR1 SEHNR and CDR2 FQNEAQ (reference sequence). CDR3 DNA: TGTGCCAGCAGCTTTGGTAGTACTGCAACTAATGAAAAACTGTTTTTT. Amino acids: CASSFGSTATNEKLFF.

This sequence joins TRBV29-1 and TRBJ2-6; TRBD1 matches 9 bases. There are 18 residues in the CDR3. Germline trimming cut 5 bases from V and 4 bases from J; bases unmatched to any gene: 15. CDR1 and CDR2 from the germline V gene are SQVTM and ANQGSEA. CDR3 DNA sequence: TGCAGCGTTTTTGGTACGGGACAGGGTAAAAGGGGGGCCAACGTCCTGACTTTC. This encodes CSVFGTGQGKRGANVLTF.

The count of this clone is one. The V gene is TRBV4-3, the J gene TRBJ1-5, with D maybe TRBD1 (5 bases). There are 14 residues in the CDR3. V lost 5 bases and J lost 5, with 13 bases in between. The germline V gene has CDR1 LGHNA and CDR2 YSLEER. CDR3 sequence: CASSFRAGDQPQHF. The CDR3 nucleotides read TGCGCCAGCAGCTTCAGGGCCGGTGATCAGCCCCAGCATTTT.

The V and J genes are TRBV9 and TRBJ2-2; D is uncertain. Germline V gene sequence: CDR1 SGDLS, CDR2 YYNGEE. The CDR3 consists of 14 residues. The ends were cut back, 5 bases at V and 0 bases at J, with 8 bases in the middle. CDR3 amino acids: CASSLDPNTGELFF. In DNA form, the CDR3 reads TGTGCCAGCAGTCTAGACCCGAACACCGGGGAGCTGTTTTTT. The variable domain in full, with the rest retrieved from reference TRBV9 and TRBJ2-2, is DSGVTQTPKHLITATGQRVTLRCSPRSGDLSVYWYQQSLDQGLQFLIQYYNGEERAKGNILERFSAQQFPDLHSELNLSSLELGDSALYFCASSLDPNTGELFFGEGSRLTVL.